This is a list of T cell receptor beta chains from one sample in a study of Ad26.COV2.S vaccination and SARS-CoV-2 variants. Sequenced by immunoSEQ multiplex PCR; TCRdb stores in-frame clones only, minus some. This table has roughly 400,000 clones, less than 95% appearing once. Sequencing was performed on peripheral blood, taken in a trial of Ad26.COV2.S vaccine versus placebo. These receptor sequences come from a person between 18 and 60 years old who received the Ad26.COV2.S COVID-19 vaccine or a placebo. Both conserved end residues are part of each CDR3. Fields, in order: D gene, clone size, V gene, J gene, CDR3 DNA, CDR3 protein. A D gene is named only where the DNA matches it firmly. Clone size is given for some rows only: seen once, a few or many times, or a class if the clone is expanded.

D gene: -; clone size: -; V gene: TRBV2; J gene: TRBJ2-5; CDR3 DNA: TGTGCCAGCAGAGGAGGGACAGCGGAAGAGACCCAGTACTTC; CDR3 protein: CASRGGTAEETQYF
D gene: TRBD2; clone size: -; V gene: TRBV28; J gene: TRBJ2-7; CDR3 DNA: TGTGCCAGCAGGGGAACTAGCGGGGCCACCTACGAGCAGTACTTC; CDR3 protein: CASRGTSGATYEQYF
D gene: TRBD2; clone size: -; V gene: TRBV7-9; J gene: TRBJ2-7; CDR3 DNA: TGTGCCAGCAGCATTAGCGGGACCTTCTACGAGCAGTACTTC; CDR3 protein: CASSISGTFYEQYF
D gene: TRBD1; clone size: -; V gene: TRBV18; J gene: TRBJ2-3; CDR3 DNA: TGTGCCAGCTCACCCTCAGGGGGAAGGACAGATACGCAGTATTTT; CDR3 protein: CASSPSGGRTDTQYF
D gene: TRBD2; clone size: -; V gene: TRBV27; J gene: TRBJ2-3; CDR3 DNA: TGTGCCAGCAGTTTCCTAGCGGGGAGCACAGATACGCAGTATTTT; CDR3 protein: CASSFLAGSTDTQYF
D gene: -; clone size: once; V gene: TRBV30; J gene: TRBJ1-2; CDR3 DNA: TGTGCCTGGAGTGTACAGATTAACTATGGCTACACCTTC; CDR3 protein: CAWSVQINYGYTF
D gene: -; clone size: -; V gene: TRBV27; J gene: TRBJ1-1; CDR3 DNA: TGTGCCAGCAGGTCAGGAGAGAGTCGGACTGAAGCTTTCTTT; CDR3 protein: CASRSGESRTEAFF
D gene: -; clone size: few; V gene: TRBV27; J gene: TRBJ1-2; CDR3 DNA: TGTGCCAGCAGATCTTCGGGACGGCTTAACTATGGCTACACCTTC; CDR3 protein: CASRSSGRLNYGYTF
D gene: TRBD2; clone size: -; V gene: TRBV27; J gene: TRBJ2-3; CDR3 DNA: TGTGCCAGCAGTATGACTAGCGGGAGACCAGATACGCAGTATTTT; CDR3 protein: CASSMTSGRPDTQYF
D gene: -; clone size: -; V gene: TRBV15; J gene: TRBJ1-5; CDR3 DNA: TGTGCCACCAGCAGAGATAAGGGCAGGGTAGGTGCTAGCAATCAGCCCCAGCATTTT; CDR3 protein: CATSRDKGRVGASNQPQHF
D gene: -; clone size: -; V gene: TRBV7-3; J gene: TRBJ1-1; CDR3 DNA: TGTGCCAGCAGCTTCTACAAGAACACTGAAGCTTTCTTT; CDR3 protein: CASSFYKNTEAFF
D gene: -; clone size: -; V gene: TRBV20-1; J gene: TRBJ2-1; CDR3 DNA: TGCAGTGCAAGTAGATTTGGGCAGTTCTTC; CDR3 protein: CSASRFGQFF
D gene: -; clone size: -; V gene: TRBV10-3; J gene: TRBJ1-5; CDR3 DNA: TGTGCCATCAGCCCCGGGACATTAGGGAATCAGCCCCAGCATTTT; CDR3 protein: CAISPGTLGNQPQHF
D gene: -; clone size: -; V gene: TRBV11-2; J gene: TRBJ1-4; CDR3 DNA: TGTGCCAGCAGCTTAGGTACAGGGAGGGGTAATGAAAAACTGTTTTTT; CDR3 protein: CASSLGTGRGNEKLFF
D gene: TRBD1; clone size: -; V gene: TRBV29-1; J gene: TRBJ2-7; CDR3 DNA: TGCAGCGTCGGTGGACAGGAACCCTACGAGCAGTACTTC; CDR3 protein: CSVGGQEPYEQYF
D gene: -; clone size: -; V gene: TRBV7-2; J gene: TRBJ2-7; CDR3 DNA: TGTGCCAGCAGCTCCAGGACGGATGACTACGAGCAGTACTTC; CDR3 protein: CASSSRTDDYEQYF
D gene: TRBD1; clone size: -; V gene: TRBV5-1; J gene: TRBJ2-7; CDR3 DNA: TGCGCCAGCAGCTCGGGACAGGGCAACGAGCAGTACTTC; CDR3 protein: CASSSGQGNEQYF
D gene: TRBD1; clone size: -; V gene: TRBV28; J gene: TRBJ1-2; CDR3 DNA: TGTGCCAGCAGTTTTCTACCCGGGACAGAAGACCGATATGGCTACACCTTC; CDR3 protein: CASSFLPGTEDRYGYTF
D gene: -; clone size: -; V gene: TRBV2; J gene: TRBJ2-7; CDR3 DNA: TGTGCCAGCAGTGATGGAGGGAACCACGAGCAGTACTTC; CDR3 protein: CASSDGGNHEQYF